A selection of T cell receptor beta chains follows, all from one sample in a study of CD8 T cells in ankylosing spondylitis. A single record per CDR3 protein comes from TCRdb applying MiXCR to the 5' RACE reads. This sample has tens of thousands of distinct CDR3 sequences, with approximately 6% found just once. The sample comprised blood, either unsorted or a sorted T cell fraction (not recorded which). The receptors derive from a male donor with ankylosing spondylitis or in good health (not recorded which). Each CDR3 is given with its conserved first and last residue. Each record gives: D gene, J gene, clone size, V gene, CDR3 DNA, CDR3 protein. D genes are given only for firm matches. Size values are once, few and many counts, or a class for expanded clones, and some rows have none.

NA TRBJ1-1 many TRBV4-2 TGTGCCAGCAGCCAAGATGGGGCAGGGTTACTCCCTGAAGCTTTCTTT CASSQDGAGLLPEAFF
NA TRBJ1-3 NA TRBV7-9 TGTGCCAGCAGCCTCCAACCGACGGTCTCTGGAAACACCATATATTTT CASSLQPTVSGNTIYF
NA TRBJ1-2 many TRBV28 TGTGCCAGCAGTTTAGACGCTAACTATGGCTACACCTTC CASSLDANYGYTF
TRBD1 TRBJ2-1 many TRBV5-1 TGCGCCAGCAGCTCTGGGACAGTATACAATGAGCAGTTCTTC CASSSGTVYNEQFF
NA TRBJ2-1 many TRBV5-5 TGTGCCAGCAGCTTGGTCGTGGGGGGAGTAGGCAATGAGCAGTTCTTC CASSLVVGGVGNEQFF
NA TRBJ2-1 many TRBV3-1 TGTGCCAGCGAAGCCACGGGGGCCTACAATGAGCAGTTCTTC CASEATGAYNEQFF
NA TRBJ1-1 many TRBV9 TGTGCCAGCAGCCCCCCAGGCACTGAAGCTTTCTTT CASSPPGTEAFF
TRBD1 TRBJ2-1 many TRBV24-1 TGTGCCACCAGTGACCCGACAGGGGATGAGCAGTTCTTC CATSDPTGDEQFF
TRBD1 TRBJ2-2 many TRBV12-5 TGTGCTAGTGGTTTCCAAACAGGGGAAGACGGGGAGCTGTTTTTT CASGFQTGEDGELFF
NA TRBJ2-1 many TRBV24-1 TGTGCCACCAGTGATTTGAACGGGGGGCGATTCTCCAATGAGCAGTTCTTC CATSDLNGGRFSNEQFF
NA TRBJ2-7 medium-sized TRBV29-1 TGCAGCGTTGGCCGAGACAGCTACGAGCAGTACTTC CSVGRDSYEQYF
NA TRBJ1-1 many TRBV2 TGTGCCAGCAGGGTATCTACAGGGACGGCCACTGAAGCTTTCTTT CASRVSTGTATEAFF
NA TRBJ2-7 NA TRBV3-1 TGTGCCACCTGCCAAGGAAAGGCGGTCCTTGGCGAGCAGTACTTC CATCQGKAVLGEQYF
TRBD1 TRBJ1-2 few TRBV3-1 TGTACCAGCAGTTCTAGAGGGGGACAGGGCCAATCTAACTATGGCTACACCTTC CTSSSRGGQGQSNYGYTF
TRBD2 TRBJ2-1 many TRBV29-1 TGCAGCGTTGGTAGCGGGAATTACAATGAGCAGTTCTTC CSVGSGNYNEQFF
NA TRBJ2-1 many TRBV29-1 TGCAGCGTTGAAGGGGGGGGAGGGGGGATCAACTACAATGAGCAGTTCTTC CSVEGGGGGINYNEQFF